These T cell receptor beta chains were read from a single sample in a study of Graves' ophthalmopathy and Graves' hyperthyroidism. Each CDR3 protein is one row after TCRdb ran MiXCR on the multiplex PCR reads. The sample includes fewer than 350,000 distinct CDR3 sequences, 15% to 20% seen only once; the top ten take approximately 13%. Sequences were obtained from peripheral blood. The receptors shown here come from an adult man with Graves' ophthalmopathy. CDR3s include the opening cysteine and the closing phenylalanine or tryptophan. The D gene is left open where the match is weak. Expanded clones are given a class, and other clones once, few, many or no size at all.

CDR3 DNA: TGTGCCAGCAGTGAAGGTGGCTTTTATCCTGAAGCTTTCTTT
CDR3 protein: CASSEGGFYPEAFF
V gene: TRBV6-1
D gene: -
J gene: TRBJ1-1
clone size: many

CDR3 DNA: TGTGCCGGCAGTTTAGGGGGTCGTTACGAGCAGTACTTC
CDR3 protein: CAGSLGGRYEQYF
V gene: TRBV12-3/TRBV12-4
D gene: -
J gene: TRBJ2-7
clone size: -

CDR3 DNA: TGTGCCTGGAGCGACGGACATGCCGAGCAGTACTTC
CDR3 protein: CAWSDGHAEQYF
V gene: TRBV30
D gene: -
J gene: TRBJ2-7
clone size: many

CDR3 DNA: TGTGCCAGCAGTTACTCTCCCGGGCTTCCCTACGAGCAGTACTTC
CDR3 protein: CASSYSPGLPYEQYF
V gene: TRBV6-5
D gene: -
J gene: TRBJ2-7
clone size: many

CDR3 DNA: TGTGCCAGCAGCTCAATGGGGGAGCAGTACTTC
CDR3 protein: CASSSMGEQYF
V gene: TRBV11-2
D gene: -
J gene: TRBJ2-7
clone size: many

CDR3 DNA: TGTGCCAGTAGTAAGATCGGGACAGCTAACTATGGCTACACCTTC
CDR3 protein: CASSKIGTANYGYTF
V gene: TRBV19
D gene: TRBD1
J gene: TRBJ1-2
clone size: many

CDR3 DNA: TGCGCCAGCAGCTCGTCGGACAAAGGGTATGCTTTCTTT
CDR3 protein: CASSSSDKGYAFF
V gene: TRBV5-1
D gene: -
J gene: TRBJ1-1
clone size: many

CDR3 DNA: TGTGCCAGCAGCCTCGGCCCTCCGGGAAACACCATATATTTT
CDR3 protein: CASSLGPPGNTIYF
V gene: TRBV6-1
D gene: -
J gene: TRBJ1-3
clone size: -

CDR3 DNA: TGTGCCACCAGCAACGTCGGGGCAGGGTACAATCAGCCCCAGCATTTT
CDR3 protein: CATSNVGAGYNQPQHF
V gene: TRBV15
D gene: -
J gene: TRBJ1-5
clone size: few

CDR3 DNA: TGTGCCAGCAGCCAGCCCCTCGAAACACATCGGGAGACCCAGTACTTC
CDR3 protein: CASSQPLETHRETQYF
V gene: TRBV7-9
D gene: -
J gene: TRBJ2-5
clone size: many

CDR3 DNA: TGTGCCAGCATTGGGGGTACGTTCACCTACGAGCAGTACTTC
CDR3 protein: CASIGGTFTYEQYF
V gene: TRBV28
D gene: -
J gene: TRBJ2-7
clone size: many

CDR3 DNA: TGTGCCAGCAGCGCCTGGGGGACAGAGAACACTGAAGCTTTCTTT
CDR3 protein: CASSAWGTENTEAFF
V gene: TRBV9
D gene: TRBD1
J gene: TRBJ1-1
clone size: many

CDR3 DNA: TGTGCCAGTAGAAGGGAACACCCGGGGCCGGGTTCACCCCTCCACTTT
CDR3 protein: CASRREHPGPGSPLHF
V gene: TRBV19
D gene: -
J gene: TRBJ1-6
clone size: many

CDR3 DNA: TGTGCCAGCAGCTTAAGAGTTCGGCTCGACACCGGGGAGCTGTTTTTT
CDR3 protein: CASSLRVRLDTGELFF
V gene: TRBV7-9
D gene: -
J gene: TRBJ2-2
clone size: many

CDR3 DNA: TGCGCCAGCAGCCAAGGTGTCAGCCTAGCCTACGAGCAGTACTTC
CDR3 protein: CASSQGVSLAYEQYF
V gene: TRBV4-1
D gene: -
J gene: TRBJ2-7
clone size: many

CDR3 DNA: TGTGCCAGCAGCACCCGTTCCGGGACAGGGAGTTCACCCCTCCACTTT
CDR3 protein: CASSTRSGTGSSPLHF
V gene: TRBV9
D gene: TRBD1
J gene: TRBJ1-6
clone size: many

CDR3 DNA: TGTGCCAGCAGCCGAGACCTTCTTGAGGGCTACACCTTC
CDR3 protein: CASSRDLLEGYTF
V gene: TRBV3-1
D gene: -
J gene: TRBJ1-2
clone size: few

CDR3 DNA: TGTGCCAGTACCACCTCGGACAGGATTAGCAATCAGCCCCAGCATTTT
CDR3 protein: CASTTSDRISNQPQHF
V gene: TRBV19
D gene: TRBD1
J gene: TRBJ1-5
clone size: many

CDR3 DNA: TGCAGCGTTGAAGCGGGGGAAGCGACCCAGTACTTC
CDR3 protein: CSVEAGEATQYF
V gene: TRBV29-1
D gene: -
J gene: TRBJ2-5
clone size: -

CDR3 DNA: TGTGCCAGCAGCGCCGGTCTCGAGCCCACTGAAGCTTTCTTT
CDR3 protein: CASSAGLEPTEAFF
V gene: TRBV7-8
D gene: -
J gene: TRBJ1-1
clone size: many

CDR3 DNA: TGTGCCAGCAGCTTACACCACAAACAGCCTAGCAATCAGCCCCAGCATTTT
CDR3 protein: CASSLHHKQPSNQPQHF
V gene: TRBV5-4
D gene: -
J gene: TRBJ1-5
clone size: many

CDR3 DNA: TGTGCCAGCAGGCCCGGGACTAGCGGGGGAGGCGAGCAGTACTTC
CDR3 protein: CASRPGTSGGGEQYF
V gene: TRBV2
D gene: TRBD2
J gene: TRBJ2-7
clone size: many

CDR3 DNA: TGTGCCAGCAGTTATTCGGACATAGGACTGGACGGGCTGAACACCATATCTTTT
CDR3 protein: CASSYSDIGLDGLNTISF
V gene: TRBV6-2/TRBV6-3
D gene: -
J gene: TRBJ1-3
clone size: -

CDR3 DNA: TGTGCGACCCGTGGCCAGGAGCATTCACCCCTCCACTTT
CDR3 protein: CATRGQEHSPLHF
V gene: TRBV30
D gene: -
J gene: TRBJ1-6
clone size: many

CDR3 DNA: TGTGCCAGCAGTGAAACCGGCTTATACGAGCAGTACTTC
CDR3 protein: CASSETGLYEQYF
V gene: TRBV2
D gene: -
J gene: TRBJ2-7
clone size: many

CDR3 DNA: TGTGCCAGCAGTCCGACCGGGGCAGGGACTATGGGCTACGAGCAGTACTTC
CDR3 protein: CASSPTGAGTMGYEQYF
V gene: TRBV6-4
D gene: TRBD2
J gene: TRBJ2-7
clone size: many

CDR3 DNA: TGTGCCAGCACCAGGACTAGCGGGCCCCGCTTCGAGCAGTACTTC
CDR3 protein: CASTRTSGPRFEQYF
V gene: TRBV6-2/TRBV6-3
D gene: TRBD2
J gene: TRBJ2-7
clone size: -

CDR3 DNA: TGCAGTGCCACTCACACGGGCCACTACGAGCAGTACTTC
CDR3 protein: CSATHTGHYEQYF
V gene: TRBV20-1
D gene: -
J gene: TRBJ2-7
clone size: many

CDR3 DNA: TGCAGTGCTATGGGCTCTGGAAACACCATATATTTT
CDR3 protein: CSAMGSGNTIYF
V gene: TRBV20-1
D gene: -
J gene: TRBJ1-3
clone size: many